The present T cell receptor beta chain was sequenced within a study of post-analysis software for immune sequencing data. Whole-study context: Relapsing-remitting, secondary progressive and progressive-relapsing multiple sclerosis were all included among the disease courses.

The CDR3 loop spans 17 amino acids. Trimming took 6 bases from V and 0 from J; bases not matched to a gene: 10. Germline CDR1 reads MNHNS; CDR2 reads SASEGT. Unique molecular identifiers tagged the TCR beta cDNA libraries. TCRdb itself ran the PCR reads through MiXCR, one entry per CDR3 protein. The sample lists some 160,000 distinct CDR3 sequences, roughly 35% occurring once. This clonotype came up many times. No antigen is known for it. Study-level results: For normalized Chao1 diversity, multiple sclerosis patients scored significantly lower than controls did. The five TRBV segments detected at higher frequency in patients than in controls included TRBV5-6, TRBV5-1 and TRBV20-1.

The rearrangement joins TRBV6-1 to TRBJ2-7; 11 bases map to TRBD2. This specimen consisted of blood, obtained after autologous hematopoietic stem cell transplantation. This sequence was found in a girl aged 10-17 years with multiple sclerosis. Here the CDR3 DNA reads TGTGCCAGCAGCCAGCCGGGACTAGCGGACGACTCCTACGAGCAGTACTTC. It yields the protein CASSQPGLADDSYEQYF.